This T cell receptor (beta chain) emerged from a study of blood T cell repertoires in COVID-19. Study background: The samples span acute and convalescent COVID-19 from the United States, Italy and Spain.

The participants were between about 18 and 90 years old and came from under 25 US areas. Clinical history reported by participants formed the basis on which cohorts were assigned. Authors' methods: Nucleated cell counts were estimated from reference gene primer amplification. Assay: immunoSEQ multiplex PCR; the TCRdb copy retains only in-frame clones and omits some. D and trimming were read from the DNA, whereas the V and J calls and clone size are those reported in that table. The repertoire has 260,000 or so clones, 86% of them found once; the top ten carry around 15%. CDR3 length: 15 amino acids. The germline V gene encodes CDR1 SGHRS and CDR2 YFSETQ. The ends lost 4 bases at V and 9 bases at J; junction bases unmatched: 9.

Sample: PBMCs or T cells enriched from blood (not recorded which). The chain has TRBV5-1 and TRBJ1-6; 8 positions agree with TRBD1. The TCR sequence derives from a man younger than 30 who had recovered from COVID-19. Here the CDR3 DNA reads TGCGCCAGCAGCCCAGAGGGACAGGAGGTTTCACCCCTCCACTTT. It translates to CASSPEGQEVSPLHF.